The 3 T cell receptor beta chains presented below share a single source sample, sequenced in a study of prognosis after radiotherapy for stage I lung cancer. Amplification of the TCR beta CDR3 (from genomic DNA) was done by two-round multiplex PCR. The first PCR round targeted every TRBV and TRBJ gene with specific primers. TCRdb reprocessed the multiplex PCR reads via MiXCR and lists one record per CDR3 protein. The sample lists about 27,000 distinct CDR3 sequences; around 30% were seen once. Sequences were derived from PBMCs, sampled before or after stereotactic body radiation therapy (not recorded which). The receptors were sampled from a donor over 45 with non-small cell lung cancer.

There are many counts of this clonotype. J is TRBJ2-7 and V is TRBV30; tentatively, D is TRBD1 or TRBD2 (6 bases each). Germline CDR1 GTSNPN, CDR2 SVGIG (reference sequence). The CDR3 runs to 13 residues. V lost 0 bases and J lost 6, with 12 bases in between. In DNA, the CDR3 is TGTGCCTGGAGTGTATACGGGGGCAGCGAGCAGTACTTC. Encoded protein: CAWSVYGGSEQYF.

As concerns this clonotype: A much larger clone lies one base from this, so it may be a read error. The chain has TRBV6-1 and TRBJ1-4, with a possible D match to TRBD1 (5 bases). The germline V gene encodes CDR1 MNHNS and CDR2 SASEGT. Between the trimmed V and J ends, which lost 3 bases and 7 bases, there was a span of 12 bases. The CDR3 spans 14 residues. In DNA form, the CDR3 reads TGTGCCAGCAGTGATCCAGGGAGATGTGAAAAACTGTTTTTT. This gives the protein CASSDPGRCEKLFF.

To note about this clonotype: No conserved phenylalanine or tryptophan ends this CDR3, so it is likely a read error. J is TRBJ1-5 and V is TRBV20-1, with D maybe TRBD1 (5 bases). The germline CDR1 and CDR2 sequences are DFQATT and SNEGSKA (reference sequence). The CDR3 length is 16 residues. CDR3 nucleotides: TGCAGTGCTCAAATCCAGGGAAGCAGGCCGAATCATCCCCAGCATCTT. Translating gives CSAQIQGSRPNHPQHL.